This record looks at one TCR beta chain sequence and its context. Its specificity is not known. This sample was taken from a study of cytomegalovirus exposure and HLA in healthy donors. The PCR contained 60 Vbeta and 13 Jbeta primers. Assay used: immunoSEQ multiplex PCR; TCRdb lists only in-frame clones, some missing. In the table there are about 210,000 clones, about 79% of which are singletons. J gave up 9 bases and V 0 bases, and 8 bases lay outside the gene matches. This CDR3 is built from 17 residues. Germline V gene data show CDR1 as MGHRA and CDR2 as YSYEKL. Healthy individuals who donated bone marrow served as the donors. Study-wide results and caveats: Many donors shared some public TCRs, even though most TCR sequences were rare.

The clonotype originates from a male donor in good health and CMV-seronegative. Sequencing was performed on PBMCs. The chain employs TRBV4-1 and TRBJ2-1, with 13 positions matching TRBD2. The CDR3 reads CASSQEQGLAGSTEQFF. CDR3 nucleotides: TGCGCCAGCAGCCAAGAACAGGGACTAGCGGGAAGTACTGAGCAGTTCTTC.